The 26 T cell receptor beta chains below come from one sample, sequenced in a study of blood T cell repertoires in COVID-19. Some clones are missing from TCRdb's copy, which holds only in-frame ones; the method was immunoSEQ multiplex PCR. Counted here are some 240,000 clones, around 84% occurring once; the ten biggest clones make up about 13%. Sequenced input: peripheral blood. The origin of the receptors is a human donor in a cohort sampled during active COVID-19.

The CDR3 DNA is TGTGCCAGCAGTCTACCGGGGACAGAAGGAAACACCATATATTTT. This gives the protein CASSLPGTEGNTIYF. The gene calls are TRBV28 and TRBJ1-3; TRBD1 matches 7 bases. The CDR3 spans 15 residues. CDR1 and CDR2 (germline): MDHEN, SYDVKM. V was pared by 5 bases and J by 4 bases, with 8 bases of the junction left unmatched.

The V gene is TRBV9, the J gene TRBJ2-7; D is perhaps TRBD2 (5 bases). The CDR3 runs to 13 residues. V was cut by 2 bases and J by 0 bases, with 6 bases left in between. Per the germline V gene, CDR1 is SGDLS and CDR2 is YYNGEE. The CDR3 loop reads CASSVSDSYEQYF. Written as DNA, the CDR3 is TGTGCCAGCAGCGTTAGCGACTCCTACGAGCAGTACTTC.

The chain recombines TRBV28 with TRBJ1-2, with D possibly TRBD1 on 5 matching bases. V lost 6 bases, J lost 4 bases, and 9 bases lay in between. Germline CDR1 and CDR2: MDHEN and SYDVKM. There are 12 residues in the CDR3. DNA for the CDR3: TGTGCCAGCAGCAGGGAATCCTATGGCTACACCTTC. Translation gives CASSRESYGYTF.

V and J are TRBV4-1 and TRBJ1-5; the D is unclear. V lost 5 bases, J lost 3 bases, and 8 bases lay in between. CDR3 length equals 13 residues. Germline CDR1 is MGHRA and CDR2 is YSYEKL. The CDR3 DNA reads TGCGCCAGCAGCGCGGGGTACAATCAGCCCCAGCATTTT. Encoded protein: CASSAGYNQPQHF.

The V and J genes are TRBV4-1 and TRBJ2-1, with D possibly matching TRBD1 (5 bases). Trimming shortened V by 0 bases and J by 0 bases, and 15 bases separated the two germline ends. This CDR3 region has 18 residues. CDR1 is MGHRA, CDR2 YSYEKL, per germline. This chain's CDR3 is CASSQEPHRRSSYNEQFF. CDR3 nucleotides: TGCGCCAGCAGCCAAGAACCCCACAGGAGAAGCTCCTACAATGAGCAGTTCTTC.

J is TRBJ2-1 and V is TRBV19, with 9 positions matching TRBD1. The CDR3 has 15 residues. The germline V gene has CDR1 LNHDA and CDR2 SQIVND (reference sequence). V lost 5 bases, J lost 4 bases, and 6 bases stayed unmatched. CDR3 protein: CASSPRDREYNEQFF. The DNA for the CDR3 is TGTGCCAGTAGTCCCCGGGACAGGGAGTACAATGAGCAGTTCTTC.

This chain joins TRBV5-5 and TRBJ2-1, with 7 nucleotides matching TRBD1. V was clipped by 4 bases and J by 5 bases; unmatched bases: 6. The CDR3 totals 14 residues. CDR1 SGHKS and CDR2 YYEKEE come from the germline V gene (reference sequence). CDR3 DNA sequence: TGTGCCAGCAGCGTAGGGACAGACGACAATGAGCAGTTCTTC. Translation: CASSVGTDDNEQFF.

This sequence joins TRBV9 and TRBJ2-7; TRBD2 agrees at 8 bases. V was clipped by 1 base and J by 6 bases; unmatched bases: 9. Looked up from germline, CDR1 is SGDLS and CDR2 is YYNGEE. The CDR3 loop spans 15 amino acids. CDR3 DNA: TGTGCCAGCAGCGTATTGGGCGGGGGGATCGGCGAGCAGTACTTC. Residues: CASSVLGGGIGEQYF.

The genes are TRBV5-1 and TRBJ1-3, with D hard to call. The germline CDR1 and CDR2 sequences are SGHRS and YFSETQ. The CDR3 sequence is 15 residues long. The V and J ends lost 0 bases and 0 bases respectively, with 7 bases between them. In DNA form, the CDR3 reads TGCGCCAGCAGCTTGGAAGACTACTCTGGAAACACCATATATTTT. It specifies CASSLEDYSGNTIYF.

The CDR3 sequence: CASSRGTTGGATEQYF. The CDR3 DNA follows: TGTGCCAGCAGCCGAGGGACGACAGGGGGCGCTACCGAGCAGTACTTC. The V and J genes are TRBV5-5 and TRBJ2-7; 10 bases agree with TRBD1. With 4 bases clipped from V and 6 bases from J, the junction kept 13 bases outside the gene matches. Germline CDR1 is SGHKS and CDR2 is YYEKEE (reference sequence). The CDR3 runs 16 residues. Looking up the rest from reference TRBV5-5 and TRBJ2-7 gives the full variable domain: DAGVTQSPTHLIKTRGQQVTLRCSPISGHKSVSWYQQVLGQGPQFIFQYYEKEERGRGNFPDRFSARQFPNYSSELNVNALLLGDSALYLCASSRGTTGGATEQYFGPGTRLTVT.

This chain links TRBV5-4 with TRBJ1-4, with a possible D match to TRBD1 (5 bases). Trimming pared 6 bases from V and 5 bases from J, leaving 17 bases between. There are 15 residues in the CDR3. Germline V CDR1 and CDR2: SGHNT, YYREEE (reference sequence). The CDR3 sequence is CASTGGGSGNEKLFF. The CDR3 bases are TGTGCCAGCACCGGGGGGGGGTCCGGAAATGAAAAACTGTTTTTT.

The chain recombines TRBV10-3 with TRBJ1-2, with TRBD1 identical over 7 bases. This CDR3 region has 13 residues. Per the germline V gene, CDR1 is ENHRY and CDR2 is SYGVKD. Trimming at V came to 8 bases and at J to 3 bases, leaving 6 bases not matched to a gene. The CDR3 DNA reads TGTGCCATCGGACAGGCCGGGGACTATGGCTACACCTTC. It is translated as CAIGQAGDYGYTF.

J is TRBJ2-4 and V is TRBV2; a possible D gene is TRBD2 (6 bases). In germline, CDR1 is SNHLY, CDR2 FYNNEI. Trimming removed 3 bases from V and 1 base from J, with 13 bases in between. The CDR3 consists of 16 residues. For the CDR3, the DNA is TGTGCCAGCAGTGACCGGACGGGAGAGGCCAAAAACATTCAGTACTTC. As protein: CASSDRTGEAKNIQYF.

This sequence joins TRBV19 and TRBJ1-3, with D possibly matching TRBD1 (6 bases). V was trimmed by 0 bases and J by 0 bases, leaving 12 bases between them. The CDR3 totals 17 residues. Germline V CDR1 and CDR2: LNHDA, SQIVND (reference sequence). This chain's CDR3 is CASSIDGQQLSGNTIYF. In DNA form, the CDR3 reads TGTGCCAGTAGTATAGATGGACAGCAACTCTCTGGAAACACCATATATTTT.

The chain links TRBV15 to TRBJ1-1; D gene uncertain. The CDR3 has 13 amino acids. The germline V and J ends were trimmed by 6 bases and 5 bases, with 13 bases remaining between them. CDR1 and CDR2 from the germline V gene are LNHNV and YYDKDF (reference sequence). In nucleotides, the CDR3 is TGTGCCACCAGTCCGACTCACACTACTGAAGCTTTCTTT. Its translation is CATSPTHTTEAFF. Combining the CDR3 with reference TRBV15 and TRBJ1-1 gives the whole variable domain DAMVIQNPRYQVTQFGKPVTLSCSQTLNHNVMYWYQQKSSQAPKLLFHYYDKDFNNEADTPDNFQSRRPNTSFCFLDIRSPGLGDTAMYLCATSPTHTTEAFFGQGTRLTVV.

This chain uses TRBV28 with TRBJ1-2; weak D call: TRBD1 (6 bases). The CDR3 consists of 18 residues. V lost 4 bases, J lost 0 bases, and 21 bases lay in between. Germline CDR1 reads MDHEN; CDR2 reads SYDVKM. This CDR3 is CASSSTGWTGQANYGYTF. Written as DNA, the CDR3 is TGTGCCAGCAGTTCGACCGGCTGGACGGGACAAGCTAACTATGGCTACACCTTC.

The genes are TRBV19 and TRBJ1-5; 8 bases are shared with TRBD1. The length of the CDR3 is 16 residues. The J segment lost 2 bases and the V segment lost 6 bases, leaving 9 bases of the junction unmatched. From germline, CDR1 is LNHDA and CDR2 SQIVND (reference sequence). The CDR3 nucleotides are TGTGCCAGTAGGCGGGACAGGACTCTAGGCAATCAGCCCCAGCATTTT. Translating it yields CASRRDRTLGNQPQHF.

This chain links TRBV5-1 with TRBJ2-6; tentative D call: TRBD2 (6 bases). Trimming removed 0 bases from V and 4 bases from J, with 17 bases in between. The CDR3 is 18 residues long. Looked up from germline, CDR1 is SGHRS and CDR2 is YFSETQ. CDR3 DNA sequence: TGCGCCAGCAGCTTGGCTAGCGACACTCTTTGGGGGGCCAACGTCCTGACTTTC. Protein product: CASSLASDTLWGANVLTF. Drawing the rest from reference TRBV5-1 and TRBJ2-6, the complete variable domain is KAGVTQTPRYLIKTRGQQVTLSCSPISGHRSVSWYQQTPGQGLQFLFEYFSETQRNKGNFPGRFSGRQFSNSRSEMNVSTLELGDSALYLCASSLASDTLWGANVLTFGAGSRLTVL.

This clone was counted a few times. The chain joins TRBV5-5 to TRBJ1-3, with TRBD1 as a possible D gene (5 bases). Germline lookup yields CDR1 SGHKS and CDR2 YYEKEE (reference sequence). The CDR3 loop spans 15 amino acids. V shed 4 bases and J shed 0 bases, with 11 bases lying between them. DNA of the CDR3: TGTGCCAGCAGCCCGGGGGTGGGCTCTGGAAACACCATATATTTT. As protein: CASSPGVGSGNTIYF.

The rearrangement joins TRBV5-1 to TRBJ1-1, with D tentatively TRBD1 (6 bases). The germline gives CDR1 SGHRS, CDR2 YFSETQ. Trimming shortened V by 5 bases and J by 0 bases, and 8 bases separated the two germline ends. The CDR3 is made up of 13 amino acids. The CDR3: CASSEGVNTEAFF. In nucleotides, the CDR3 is TGCGCCAGCAGTGAGGGGGTGAACACTGAAGCTTTCTTT.

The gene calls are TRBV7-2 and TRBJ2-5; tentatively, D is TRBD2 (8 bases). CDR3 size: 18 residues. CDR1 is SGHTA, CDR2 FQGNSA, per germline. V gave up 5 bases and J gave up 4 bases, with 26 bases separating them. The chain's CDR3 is CASSPRGSRGGVAETQYF. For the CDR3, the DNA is TGTGCCAGCAGCCCCAGGGGGTCACGGGGGGGCGTGGCAGAGACCCAGTACTTC.

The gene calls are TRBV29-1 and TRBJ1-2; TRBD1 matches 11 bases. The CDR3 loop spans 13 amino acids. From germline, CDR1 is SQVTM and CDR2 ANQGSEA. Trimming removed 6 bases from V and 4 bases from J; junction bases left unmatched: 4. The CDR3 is CSVGQGAGYGYTF. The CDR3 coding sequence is TGCAGCGTCGGACAGGGGGCGGGCTATGGCTACACCTTC.

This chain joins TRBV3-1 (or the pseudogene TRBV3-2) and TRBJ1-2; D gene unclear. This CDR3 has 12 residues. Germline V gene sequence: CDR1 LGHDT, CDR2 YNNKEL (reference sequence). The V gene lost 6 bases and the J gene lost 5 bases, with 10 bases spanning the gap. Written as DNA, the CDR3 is TGTGCCAGCAGACGTGGCTTATATGGCTACACCTTC. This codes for CASRRGLYGYTF.

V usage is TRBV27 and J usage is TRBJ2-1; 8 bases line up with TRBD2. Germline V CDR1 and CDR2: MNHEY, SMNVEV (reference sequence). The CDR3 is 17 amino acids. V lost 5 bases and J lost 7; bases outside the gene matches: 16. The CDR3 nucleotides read TGTGCCAGCAGTCGCCCTAATCATAGCGGGATAGGAAATGAGCAGTTCTTC. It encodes CASSRPNHSGIGNEQFF.

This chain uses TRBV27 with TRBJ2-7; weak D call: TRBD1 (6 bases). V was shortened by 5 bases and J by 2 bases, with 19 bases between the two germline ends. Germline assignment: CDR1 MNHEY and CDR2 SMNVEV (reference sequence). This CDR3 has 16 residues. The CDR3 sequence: CASSPSVGALTYEQYF. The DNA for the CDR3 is TGTGCCAGCAGTCCCTCTGTGGGGGCTTTGACCTACGAGCAGTACTTC.

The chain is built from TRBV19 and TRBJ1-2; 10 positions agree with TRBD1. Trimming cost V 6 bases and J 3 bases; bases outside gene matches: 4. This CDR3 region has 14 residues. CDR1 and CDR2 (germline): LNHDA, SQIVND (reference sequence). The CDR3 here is CASRGTGDHYGYTF. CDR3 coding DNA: TGTGCCAGTAGAGGGACAGGGGATCACTATGGCTACACCTTC.